The present T cell receptor beta chain was sequenced within a study of blood T cell repertoires in COVID-19. Study-level background: Donors in the United States, Italy and Spain gave samples during acute or convalescent COVID-19.

This clone was observed a few times. The CDR3 has 13 amino acids. The ends were cut back, 6 bases at V and 0 bases at J, with 8 bases in the middle. The V gene's germline CDR1 is SNHLY and CDR2 FYNNEI. The table came from immunoSEQ multiplex PCR; TCRdb's copy has only in-frame clones and leaves some out. The table records about 340,000 clones, 80% to 90% of them present only once. The source material was peripheral blood. The chain couples TRBV2 to TRBJ1-2; tentatively, D is TRBD1 (6 bases). The origin of this receptor is a man in his thirties or forties with active or convalescent COVID-19. The CDR3 protein is CASRDSSNYGYTF. The CDR3 DNA sequence: TGTGCCAGCAGGGACAGTTCTAACTATGGCTACACCTTC.